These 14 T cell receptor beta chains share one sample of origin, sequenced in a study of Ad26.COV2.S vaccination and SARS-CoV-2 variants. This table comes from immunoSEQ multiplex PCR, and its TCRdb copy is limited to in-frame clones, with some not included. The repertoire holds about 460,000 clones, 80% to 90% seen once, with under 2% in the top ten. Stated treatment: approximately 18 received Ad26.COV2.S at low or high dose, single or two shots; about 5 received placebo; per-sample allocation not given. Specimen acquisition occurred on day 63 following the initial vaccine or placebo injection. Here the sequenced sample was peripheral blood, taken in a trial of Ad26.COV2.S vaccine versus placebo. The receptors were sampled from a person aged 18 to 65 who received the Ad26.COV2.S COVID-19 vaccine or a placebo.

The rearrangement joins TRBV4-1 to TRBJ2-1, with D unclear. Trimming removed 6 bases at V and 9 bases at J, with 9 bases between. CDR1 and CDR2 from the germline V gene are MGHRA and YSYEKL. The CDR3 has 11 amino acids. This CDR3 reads CASSRGSEQFF. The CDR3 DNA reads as TGCGCCAGCAGTCGAGGAAGTGAGCAGTTCTTC.

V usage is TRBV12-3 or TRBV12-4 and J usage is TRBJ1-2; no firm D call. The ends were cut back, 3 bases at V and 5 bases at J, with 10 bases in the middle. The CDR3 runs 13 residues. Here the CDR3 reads CASSFSPGYGYTF. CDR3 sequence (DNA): TGTGCCAGCAGTTTTTCACCGGGGTATGGCTACACCTTC.

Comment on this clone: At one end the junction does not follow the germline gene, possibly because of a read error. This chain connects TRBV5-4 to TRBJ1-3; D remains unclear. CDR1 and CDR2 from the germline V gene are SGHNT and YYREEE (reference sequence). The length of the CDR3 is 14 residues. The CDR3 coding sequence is TGTGCCAGCAGCTCTACTTCGGCTGGGAACACCATATATTTT. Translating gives CASSSTSAGNTIYF.

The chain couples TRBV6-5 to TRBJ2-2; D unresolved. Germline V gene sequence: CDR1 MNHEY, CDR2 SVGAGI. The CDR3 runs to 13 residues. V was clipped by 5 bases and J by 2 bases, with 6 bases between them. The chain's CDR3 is CASSTANTGELFF. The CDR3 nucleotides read TGTGCCAGCAGTACAGCTAACACCGGGGAGCTGTTTTTT.

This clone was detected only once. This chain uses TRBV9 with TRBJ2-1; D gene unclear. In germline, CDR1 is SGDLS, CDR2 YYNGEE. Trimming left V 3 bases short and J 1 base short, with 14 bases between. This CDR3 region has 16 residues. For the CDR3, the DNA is TGTGCCAGCAGCGCGAGCCTGATCCCTTCCTACAATGAGCAGTTCTTC. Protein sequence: CASSASLIPSYNEQFF.

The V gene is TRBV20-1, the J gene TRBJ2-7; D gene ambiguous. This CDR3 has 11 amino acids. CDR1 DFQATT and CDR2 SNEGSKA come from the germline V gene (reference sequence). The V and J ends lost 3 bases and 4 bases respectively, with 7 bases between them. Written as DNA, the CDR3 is TGCAGTGCTAGTCACAGATACGAGCAGTACTTC. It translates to CSASHRYEQYF.

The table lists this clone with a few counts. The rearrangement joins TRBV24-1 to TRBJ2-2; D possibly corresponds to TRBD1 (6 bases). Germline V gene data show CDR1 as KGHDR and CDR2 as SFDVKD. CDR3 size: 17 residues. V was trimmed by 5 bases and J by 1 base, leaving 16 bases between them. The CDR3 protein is CATSVKTGPLNTGELFF. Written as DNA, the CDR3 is TGTGCCACCAGTGTAAAGACAGGACCCCTGAACACCGGGGAGCTGTTTTTT.

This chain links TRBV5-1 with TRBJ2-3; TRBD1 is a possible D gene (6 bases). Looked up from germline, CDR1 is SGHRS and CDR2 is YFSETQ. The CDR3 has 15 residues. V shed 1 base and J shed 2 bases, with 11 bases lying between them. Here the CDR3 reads CASSLWGLNTDTQYF. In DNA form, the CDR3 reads TGCGCCAGCAGCTTGTGGGGGCTTAACACAGATACGCAGTATTTT.

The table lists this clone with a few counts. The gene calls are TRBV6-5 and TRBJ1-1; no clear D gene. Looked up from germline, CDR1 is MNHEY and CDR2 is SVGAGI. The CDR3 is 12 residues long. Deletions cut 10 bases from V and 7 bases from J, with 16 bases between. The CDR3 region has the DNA TGTGCCACGTCCGCTACTGGGAGTGAAGCTTTCTTT. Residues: CATSATGSEAFF.

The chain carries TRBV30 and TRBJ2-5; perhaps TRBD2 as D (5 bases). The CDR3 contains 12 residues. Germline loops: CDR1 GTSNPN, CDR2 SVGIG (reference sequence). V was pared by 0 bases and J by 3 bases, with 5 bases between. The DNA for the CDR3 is TGTGCCTGGAGTGTAGCGGAAGAGACCCAGTACTTC. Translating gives CAWSVAEETQYF.

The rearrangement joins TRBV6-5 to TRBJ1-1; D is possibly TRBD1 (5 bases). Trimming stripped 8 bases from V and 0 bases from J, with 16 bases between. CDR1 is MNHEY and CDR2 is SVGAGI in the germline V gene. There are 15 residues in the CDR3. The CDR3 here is CASAGRLNMNTEAFF. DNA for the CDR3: TGTGCCAGCGCGGGACGACTCAACATGAACACTGAAGCTTTCTTT.

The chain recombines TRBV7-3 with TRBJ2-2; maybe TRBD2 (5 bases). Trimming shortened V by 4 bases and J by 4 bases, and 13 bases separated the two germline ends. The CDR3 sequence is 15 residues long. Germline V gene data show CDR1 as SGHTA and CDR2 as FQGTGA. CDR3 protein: CASSSGVSTTGELFF. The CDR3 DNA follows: TGTGCCAGCAGCTCCGGGGTCTCAACCACCGGGGAGCTGTTTTTT.

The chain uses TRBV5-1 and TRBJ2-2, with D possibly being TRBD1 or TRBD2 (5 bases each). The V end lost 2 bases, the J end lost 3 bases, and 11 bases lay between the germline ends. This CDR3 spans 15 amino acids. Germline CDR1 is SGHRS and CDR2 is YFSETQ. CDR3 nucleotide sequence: TGCGCCAGCAGCTTAGGGGAGTGGGACACCGGGGAGCTGTTTTTT. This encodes CASSLGEWDTGELFF.

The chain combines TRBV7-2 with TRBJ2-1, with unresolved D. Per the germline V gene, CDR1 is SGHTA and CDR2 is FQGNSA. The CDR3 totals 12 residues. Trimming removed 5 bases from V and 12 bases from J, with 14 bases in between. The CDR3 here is CASSLYSTRQFF. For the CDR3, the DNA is TGTGCCAGCAGCCTTTACTCCACCCGGCAGTTCTTC.